Each of the 13 T cell receptor beta chains below was sequenced from the same sample in a study of shared clonotypes between healthy human individuals. Cells designated naive CD8 were CD45RO-negative and were positively selected for CCR7, with terminally differentiated effector memory CD45RA+ cells excluded. TCRdb's copy holds only in-frame clones and misses some; the assay was immunoSEQ multiplex PCR. Found here are hundreds of thousands of clones, 92% of them singletons; the top ten hold 24%. The sample consisted of naive CD8+ T cells sorted from blood. These receptors were taken from a man younger than 40 in good health.

This chain connects TRBV27 to TRBJ2-2; no definite D call. Between the trimmed V and J ends, which lost 5 bases and 3 bases, there was a span of 7 bases. The CDR3 has 13 residues. The germline CDR1 and CDR2 sequences are MNHEY and SMNVEV (reference sequence). In nucleotides, the CDR3 is TGTGCCAGCAGTAATCCGGACACCGGGGAGCTGTTTTTT. Amino acids: CASSNPDTGELFF.

To note about this clone: Other nucleotide sequences from this sample produce the same CDR3. The CDR3 DNA reads TGTGCCAGCAGCTTTGGCAATGAGCAGTTCTTC. As protein: CASSFGNEQFF. The J gene is TRBJ2-1, the V gene TRBV7-9; D gene unclear. Trimming removed 3 bases at V and 6 bases at J, with 3 bases between. The CDR3 has 11 residues. The germline CDR1 and CDR2 sequences are SEHNR and FQNEAQ (reference sequence).

This chain uses TRBV14 with TRBJ2-2; unclear D gene. V was cut by 0 bases and J by 6 bases, with 8 bases left in between. The CDR3 sequence is 14 residues long. Germline CDR1 reads SGHDN; CDR2 reads FVKESK. CDR3 residues: CASSQDTGPGELFF. The DNA for the CDR3 is TGTGCCAGCAGCCAAGATACGGGTCCCGGGGAGCTGTTTTTT. Filled out from reference TRBV14 and TRBJ2-2, the complete variable domain reads EAGVTQFPSHSVIEKGQTVTLRCDPISGHDNLYWYRRVMGKEIKFLLHFVKESKQDESGMPNNRFLAERTGGTYSTLKVQPAELEDSGVYFCASSQDTGPGELFFGEGSRLTVL.

The J gene is TRBJ2-5, the V gene TRBV28; 10 bases map to TRBD1. Trimming removed 6 bases from V and 1 base from J; junction bases left unmatched: 11. This CDR3 spans 17 amino acids. Germline values: CDR1 MDHEN, CDR2 SYDVKM. The DNA for the CDR3 is TGTGCCAGCAGACCGCGGACAGGGGGTTTACTCCAAGAGACCCAGTACTTC. Residues: CASRPRTGGLLQETQYF.

The rearrangement uses TRBV5-1 and TRBJ2-1; a possible D gene is TRBD1 (5 bases). V shed 4 bases and J shed 2 bases, with 13 bases lying between them. Germline CDR1 SGHRS, CDR2 YFSETQ. CDR3 size: 15 residues. CDR3 bases: TGCGCCAGCAGCAAAGGGGCCGCTCCCTACAATGAGCAGTTCTTC. Encoded protein: CASSKGAAPYNEQFF.

The genes are TRBV28 and TRBJ2-3, with D possibly being TRBD2 (8 bases). Looked up from germline, CDR1 is MDHEN and CDR2 is SYDVKM. CDR3 length: 17 residues. Trimming removed 8 bases from V and 4 bases from J, with 25 bases in between. CDR3 protein: CASQGGAGTSQADTQYF. The CDR3 DNA is TGTGCCAGCCAGGGGGGGGCCGGGACTAGTCAAGCAGATACGCAGTATTTT.

V usage is TRBV7-2 and J usage is TRBJ2-7; 8 positions match TRBD2. This CDR3 has 15 residues. Germline trimming cut 5 bases from V and 4 bases from J; bases unmatched to any gene: 10. The germline V gene encodes CDR1 SGHTA and CDR2 FQGNSA. The CDR3 sequence: CASSTGSPSGYEQYF. In DNA form, the CDR3 reads TGTGCCAGCAGCACCGGGAGCCCTAGCGGGTACGAGCAGTACTTC.

This clone has a single count. CDR3 in amino acids: CASSVGQWETQYF. As DNA, the CDR3 is TGTGCCAGCAGCGTGGGACAGTGGGAGACCCAGTACTTC. The gene calls are TRBV9 and TRBJ2-5; 7 nucleotides agree with TRBD1. The CDR3 is 13 amino acids. Germline CDR1 is SGDLS and CDR2 is YYNGEE. After removal of 2 bases from V and 5 bases from J, the junction contained 3 bases not matched to a gene.

The V call is TRBV11-2, the J call TRBJ2-7, with D uncertain. Looked up from germline, CDR1 is SGHAT and CDR2 is FQNNGV. Trimming removed 5 bases at V and 4 bases at J, with 15 bases between. This CDR3 contains 14 residues. CDR3 region: CASSRPPRLYEQYF. Written as DNA, the CDR3 is TGTGCCAGCAGCCGCCCTCCTCGCCTATACGAGCAGTACTTC. Based on the CDR3 plus reference TRBV11-2 and TRBJ2-7, the full variable domain is EAGVAQSPRYKIIEKRQSVAFWCNPISGHATLYWYQQILGQGPKLLIQFQNNGVVDDSQLPKDRFSAERLKGVDSTLKIQPAKLEDSAVYLCASSRPPRLYEQYFGPGTRLTVT.

A remark on this clone: Other DNA sequences from this sample encode an identical CDR3 as well. This rearrangement joins TRBV7-2 to TRBJ2-1; 12 positions match TRBD2. V shed 1 base and J 6 bases; nucleotides not matched to a gene: 1. Germline V gives CDR1 SGHTA, CDR2 FQGNSA. The CDR3 is 15 residues long. CDR3 nucleotide sequence: TGTGCCAGCAGCTTAGAACTAGCGGGAGGCAATGAGCAGTTCTTC. Its protein is CASSLELAGGNEQFF.

This clone was picked up one time. The genes are TRBV19 and TRBJ2-7, with TRBD2 matching 10 bases. Germline V gives CDR1 LNHDA, CDR2 SQIVND (reference sequence). V was clipped by 8 bases and J by 5 bases; unmatched bases: 3. The CDR3 spans 12 residues. The CDR3 DNA reads TGTGCCAGTGGGCTAGCGGGAGACGAGCAGTACTTC. Its protein product is CASGLAGDEQYF.

The gene calls are TRBV7-9 and TRBJ2-7; the match to TRBD1 covers 8 bases. The CDR3 is 15 residues long. V was clipped by 5 bases and J by 6 bases; unmatched bases: 12. Germline V gene sequence: CDR1 SEHNR, CDR2 FQNEAQ (reference sequence). The CDR3 coding sequence is TGTGCCAGCAGCACGGACAGGGCCGTTTTCGGCGAGCAGTACTTC. Its protein product is CASSTDRAVFGEQYF.

This sequence joins TRBV5-5 and TRBJ2-7; D may be TRBD1 or TRBD2 (6 bases each). CDR3 size: 15 residues. The germline V gene encodes CDR1 SGHKS and CDR2 YYEKEE (reference sequence). V was shortened by 0 bases and J by 3 bases, with 13 bases between the two germline ends. The CDR3, as DNA: TGTGCCAGCAGCTTGGTGAGCGGAGGGGGCTACGAGCAGTACTTC. It is translated as CASSLVSGGGYEQYF.